A selection of T cell receptor beta chains follows, all from one sample in a study of blood T cells in healthy people across ages. One entry per CDR3 protein results from TCRdb running MiXCR on the 5' RACE reads. The sample lists fewer than 950,000 distinct CDR3 sequences, about 53% occurring once. Sequences were obtained from blood. Receptors were obtained from a man older than 75 in good health. The CDR3 runs from the conserved cysteine through the conserved F or W. Fields, in order: CDR3 protein, CDR3 DNA, clone size, V gene, J gene, D gene. A D gene is named only where the DNA matches it firmly. Rows may omit the clone size; those that give it use once, few, many or a size class.

CASSLQTATNTEAFF,TGCGCCAGCAGCCTCCAGACAGCGACGAACACTGAAGCTTTCTTT,NA,TRBV5-1,TRBJ1-1,NA
CASSQLNRGAYGYTF,TGCGCCAGCAGCCAGTTAAACAGGGGGGCCTATGGCTACACCTTC,few,TRBV4-1,TRBJ1-2,TRBD1
CATSRDDSHNQPQHF,TGTGCCACCAGCAGAGACGACAGCCACAATCAGCCCCAGCATTTT,NA,TRBV15,TRBJ1-5,NA
CASSGDGGSNSPLHF,TGTGCCAGCAGTGGAGATGGGGGGAGCAATTCACCCCTCCACTTT,NA,TRBV12-3/TRBV12-4,TRBJ1-6,NA
CSARRQGMNTEAFF,TGCAGTGCTAGACGACAGGGGATGAACACTGAAGCTTTCTTT,NA,TRBV20-1,TRBJ1-1,TRBD1
CASSQDQVEPRGYTF,TGTGCCAGCAGCCAAGATCAGGTAGAACCTCGAGGCTACACCTTC,few,TRBV4-2,TRBJ1-2,NA
CASRTGVNTGELFF,TGTGCCAGCCGGACAGGGGTGAACACCGGGGAGCTGTTTTTT,once,TRBV6-5,TRBJ2-2,TRBD1
CASSALEPFSGSVYNEQFF,TGTGCCAGCAGCGCCCTGGAGCCTTTTAGCGGGAGCGTTTACAATGAGCAGTTCTTC,NA,TRBV7-9,TRBJ2-1,TRBD2
CASSLPRAGGLHNEQFF,TGCGCCAGCAGCTTGCCGCGGGCAGGGGGGCTACACAATGAGCAGTTCTTC,NA,TRBV5-1,TRBJ2-1,NA
CSANSGRSYEQYF,TGCAGTGCTAATAGCGGGAGGTCCTACGAGCAGTACTTC,NA,TRBV20-1,TRBJ2-7,TRBD2
CASSGRGDRGSYGYTF,TGTGCCAGCAGTGGCCGAGGGGACAGGGGTAGCTATGGCTACACCTTC,NA,TRBV6-1,TRBJ1-2,TRBD1
CSASWTSGDHTQYF,TGCAGTGCTAGCTGGACTAGCGGGGACCATACGCAGTATTTT,few,TRBV20-1,TRBJ2-3,TRBD2
CASSPRTGLAGVQETQYF,TGTGCCAGCAGCCCCCGCACGGGGCTAGCGGGAGTTCAAGAGACCCAGTACTTC,few,TRBV6-2/TRBV6-3,TRBJ2-5,TRBD2
CSVSKGGDYGYTF,TGCAGCGTTTCGAAAGGAGGCGACTATGGCTACACCTTC,few,TRBV29-1,TRBJ1-2,NA
CASSEGQTYGYTF,TGTGCCAGCAGTGAGGGACAAACCTATGGCTACACCTTC,few,TRBV12-3/TRBV12-4,TRBJ1-2,NA
CASSLGFWDSINPLAYEQYF,TGTGCCAGCAGCTTAGGCTTCTGGGACAGCATTAATCCTTTGGCCTACGAGCAGTACTTC,NA,TRBV7-8,TRBJ2-7,TRBD1
CATSGARGADYGYTF,TGTGCCACCAGCGGCGCGAGGGGCGCGGACTATGGCTACACCTTC,once,TRBV15,TRBJ1-2,NA
CASNLGTYGYTF,TGTGCCAGCAACTTGGGGACTTATGGCTACACCTTC,NA,TRBV28,TRBJ1-2,NA
CASSTGGLGYGYTF,TGCGCCAGCAGCACGGGAGGACTGGGCTATGGCTACACCTTC,few,TRBV5-1,TRBJ1-2,NA
CSARRQRLAGEDTQYF,TGCAGTGCTAGAAGGCAAAGACTAGCGGGAGAAGATACGCAGTATTTT,NA,TRBV20-1,TRBJ2-3,TRBD2
CASSYGTGLEQYF,TGTGCCAGCAGTTACGGGACAGGGCTCGAGCAGTACTTC,NA,TRBV6-5,TRBJ2-7,TRBD1
CASSLRRGLEPQHF,TGTGCCAGCAGCCTCCGTCGAGGGCTGGAGCCCCAGCATTTT,few,TRBV3-1,TRBJ1-5,NA
CASSQATRDRVAVETQYF,TGCGCCAGCAGCCAAGCAACCCGGGACAGGGTGGCCGTCGAGACCCAGTACTTC,few,TRBV4-1,TRBJ2-5,TRBD1
CASRLMRETQYF,TGTGCCAGCAGGTTGATGAGGGAGACCCAGTACTTC,NA,TRBV28,TRBJ2-5,NA